What follows are 8 T cell receptor beta chains derived from one specimen sequenced in a study of cytomegalovirus exposure and HLA in healthy donors. The PCR ran on 60 Vbeta and 13 Jbeta primers. Method: immunoSEQ multiplex PCR; TCRdb's copy keeps in-frame clones and lacks some. In the table there are approximately 140,000 clones, approximately 80% of which are singletons. The sequencing sample was made of PBMCs. The receptors were sampled from a woman in her thirties or forties in good health and CMV-seropositive.

This chain links TRBV5-4 with TRBJ2-5, with 14 bases fitting TRBD2. Germline CDR1 reads SGHNT; CDR2 reads YYREEE (reference sequence). This CDR3 has 16 amino acids. Losses at the gene ends were 4 bases for V and 3 bases for J; bases not matched to a gene: 5. The CDR3 DNA follows: TGTGCCAGCAGCCCGAGACTAGCGGGGGGGGAAGAGACCCAGTACTTC. Its translation: CASSPRLAGGEETQYF.

The chain links TRBV5-1 to TRBJ2-7, with TRBD2 identical over 9 bases. There are 15 residues in the CDR3. CDR1 SGHRS and CDR2 YFSETQ come from the germline V gene. Trimming took 4 bases from V and 4 from J; bases not matched to a gene: 9. CDR3 region: CASSAGGGGSYEQYF. CDR3 DNA: TGCGCCAGCAGCGCCGGCGGGGGGGGTTCTTACGAGCAGTACTTC.

This chain joins TRBV2 and TRBJ2-5; D may be TRBD2 (6 bases). CDR1 is SNHLY and CDR2 is FYNNEI in the germline V gene. The CDR3 is 15 amino acids. The V gene lost 0 bases and the J gene lost 4 bases, with 12 bases spanning the gap. CDR3 sequence: CASSEAGQGGETQYF. As DNA, the CDR3 is TGTGCCAGCAGTGAAGCGGGGCAGGGAGGAGAGACCCAGTACTTC.

V is TRBV5-4 and J is TRBJ1-4; no reliable D call. V gave up 0 bases and J gave up 4 bases, with 4 bases separating them. The length of the CDR3 is 13 residues. Germline assignment: CDR1 SGHNT and CDR2 YYREEE (reference sequence). The CDR3 bases are TGTGCCAGCAGCTTGGCCCTTAATGAAAAACTGTTTTTT. It encodes CASSLALNEKLFF. Complete variable domain (other parts from reference TRBV5-4 and TRBJ1-4): ETGVTQSPTHLIKTRGQQVTLRCSSQSGHNTVSWYQQALGQGPQFIFQYYREEENGRGNFPPRFSGLQFPNYSSELNVNALELDDSALYLCASSLALNEKLFFGSGTQLSVL.

The genes are TRBV5-1 and TRBJ1-1, with a weak D call TRBD1 (5 bases). The germline V and J ends were trimmed by 0 bases and 5 bases, with 14 bases remaining between them. The CDR3 runs 15 residues. Per germline, CDR1 SGHRS and CDR2 YFSETQ. The CDR3 bases are TGCGCCAGCAGCTTGGTTGGCAGGGAAGGGACTGAAGCTTTCTTT. The encoded protein is CASSLVGREGTEAFF.

The chain couples TRBV11-1 to TRBJ2-3; 12 bases are shared with TRBD2. V gave up 5 bases and J gave up 0 bases; unmatched junction bases: 3. The CDR3 is made up of 16 amino acids. In germline, CDR1 is SGHAT, CDR2 FQDESV (reference sequence). The CDR3 DNA follows: TGTGCCAGCAGCGTCGGGACTAGCGGGAGCACAGATACGCAGTATTTT. Residues: CASSVGTSGSTDTQYF.

The V call is TRBV4-3, the J call TRBJ2-1, with D hard to call. V lost 5 bases and J 5 bases, leaving 4 bases between the germline ends. CDR1 and CDR2 (germline): LGHNA, YSLEER. CDR3 length: 11 residues. The CDR3 DNA follows: TGCGCCAGCAGCTACAACAATGAGCAGTTCTTC. Translation: CASSYNNEQFF.

The table lists this clone with a count of one. The J gene is TRBJ1-2, the V gene TRBV21-1; the table gives TRBD1 as D, unverified against the DNA. TRBV21-1 is marked as a pseudogene. This CDR3 contains 13 residues. CDR3: CARPPTGAGGYTF. The CDR3, as DNA: TGTGCCAGACCACCGACAGGGGCGGGTGGCTACACCTTC.